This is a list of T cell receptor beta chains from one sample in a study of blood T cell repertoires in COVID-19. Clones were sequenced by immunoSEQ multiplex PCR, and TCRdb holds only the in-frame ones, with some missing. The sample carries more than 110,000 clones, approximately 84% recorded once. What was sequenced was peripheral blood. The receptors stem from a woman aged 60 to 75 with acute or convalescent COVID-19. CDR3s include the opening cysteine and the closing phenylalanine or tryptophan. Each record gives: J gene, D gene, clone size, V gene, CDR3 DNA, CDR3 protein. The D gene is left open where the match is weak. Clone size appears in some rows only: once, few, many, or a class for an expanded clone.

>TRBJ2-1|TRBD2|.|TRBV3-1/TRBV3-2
TGTGCCAGCAGCCAAGATCTAGCGGGAGGTAGCAATGAGCAGTTCTTC
CASSQDLAGGSNEQFF
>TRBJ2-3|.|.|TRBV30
TGTGCCTGGACAGGGTCCGGCCCCACGCAGTATTTT
CAWTGSGPTQYF
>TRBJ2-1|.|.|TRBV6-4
TGTGCCAGCAGTGACTCTTCTAGCCGATACAATGAGCAGTTCTTC
CASSDSSSRYNEQFF
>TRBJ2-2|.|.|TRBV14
TGTGCCAGCAGCCAAGACACCAGGAGGGCCCGGGACACCGGGGAGCTGTTTTTT
CASSQDTRRARDTGELFF
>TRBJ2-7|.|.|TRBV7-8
TGTGCCAGCAGCCCGACAGGCTACGAGCAGTACTTC
CASSPTGYEQYF
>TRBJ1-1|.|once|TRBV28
TGTGCCAGCAGTTTGGGGGGAGGGGGAACTGAAGCTTTCTTT
CASSLGGGGTEAFF
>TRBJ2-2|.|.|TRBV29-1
TGCAGCGTTGAAGATGGGAGACTGGCGAACACCGGGGAGCTGTTTTTT
CSVEDGRLANTGELFF
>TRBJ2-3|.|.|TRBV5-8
TGTGCCAGCCCGGTAGTACCCGTGCCCGGAATGACGGGATCTGCAGATACGCAGTATTTT
CASPVVPVPGMTGSADTQYF
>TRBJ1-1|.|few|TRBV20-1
TGCAGTGCTAGTTCGGTGAACACTGAAGCTTTCTTT
CSASSVNTEAFF
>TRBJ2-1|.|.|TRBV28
TGTGCCAGCAGTGACTATTACAATGAGCAGTTCTTC
CASSDYYNEQFF
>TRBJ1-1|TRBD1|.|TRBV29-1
TGCAGCGTGGGGCCGGGACAGGCTCCAATGAACACTGAAGCTTTCTTT
CSVGPGQAPMNTEAFF
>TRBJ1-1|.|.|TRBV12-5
TGTGCTAGTGGTTTGTCCCGTCAGGCTTTCTTT
CASGLSRQAFF
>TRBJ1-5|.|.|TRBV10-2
TGCGCCAGCAGTTACCAGAATCAGCCCCAGCATTTT
CASSYQNQPQHF
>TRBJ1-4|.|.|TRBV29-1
TGCAGCGTTGACTCAGGCAGGGGATCTGAAAAACTGTTTTTT
CSVDSGRGSEKLFF
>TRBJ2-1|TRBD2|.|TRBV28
TGTGCCAGCAACCCGACTAGCGGGAAGGAGGACTACAATGAGCAGTTCTTC
CASNPTSGKEDYNEQFF
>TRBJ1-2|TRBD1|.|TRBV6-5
TGTGCCAGCAGTTTGGACAGGGGGAATGGTGGCTACACCTTC
CASSLDRGNGGYTF
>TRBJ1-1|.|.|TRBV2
TGTGCCAGCAGTGAGCGACTGCTGAACACTGAAGCTTTCTTT
CASSERLLNTEAFF
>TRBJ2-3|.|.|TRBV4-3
TGCGCCAGCAGCCAGGACGTGGGGGGTACGCAGTATTTT
CASSQDVGGTQYF
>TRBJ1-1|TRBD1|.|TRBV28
TGTGCCAGCAGTTTATGGGACAGGGCGAGCACTGAAGCTTTCTTT
CASSLWDRASTEAFF
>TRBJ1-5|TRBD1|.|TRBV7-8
TGTGCCAGCAGCGAAGACAGGGCCTTCAATCAGCCCCAGCATTTT
CASSEDRAFNQPQHF
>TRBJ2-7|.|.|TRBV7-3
TGTGCCAGCAGCGCCTCCGGCCGGGTTGGGGAGCAGTACTTC
CASSASGRVGEQYF
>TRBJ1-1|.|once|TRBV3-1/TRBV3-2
TGTGCCAGCAGCCAAGTGGGGGGACGGGAAGCTTTCTTT
CASSQVGGREAFF
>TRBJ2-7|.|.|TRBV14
TGTGCCAGCAGCCAAGTGTGGTCTAGCTACGAGCAGTACTTC
CASSQVWSSYEQYF
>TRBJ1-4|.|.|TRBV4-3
TGCGCCAGCAGCCAAGATGAAGGAGGGAAGGAAAAACTGTTTTTT
CASSQDEGGKEKLFF
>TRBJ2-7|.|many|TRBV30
TGTGCCTGGAATGTCGGTACCACGGACGAGCAGTACTTC
CAWNVGTTDEQYF